This entry lists 5 T cell receptor beta chains sequenced from one sample in a study of blood T cell repertoires in COVID-19. Clones were read by immunoSEQ multiplex PCR, and TCRdb kept only the in-frame ones, dropping some. The repertoire holds some 30,000 clones, with roughly 90% as singletons. Sequencing was carried out using peripheral blood. All receptors derive from a human donor with active COVID-19. The donor label of this sample is uncertain.

V usage is TRBV4-3 and J usage is TRBJ1-2; the D gene is possibly TRBD1 (6 bases). Per the germline V gene, CDR1 is LGHNA and CDR2 is YSLEER. The CDR3 is made up of 15 amino acids. With 0 bases removed from V and 3 bases from J, the gap between germline ends came to 11 bases. Here the CDR3 reads CASSQDARQDYGYTF. CDR3 nucleotides: TGCGCCAGCAGCCAAGATGCGCGACAGGACTATGGCTACACCTTC.

The chain links TRBV6-5 to TRBJ1-2; D gene ambiguous. Germline V gives CDR1 MNHEY, CDR2 SVGAGI. The CDR3 has 14 residues. V shed 5 bases and J shed 7 bases, with 17 bases lying between them. Here the CDR3 reads CASSLQFAGTGYTF. For the CDR3, the DNA is TGTGCCAGCAGTCTCCAGTTCGCAGGAACTGGCTACACCTTC.

This rearrangement joins TRBV10-3 to TRBJ1-5; D gene unclear. V lost 5 bases and J 3 bases, leaving 11 bases between the germline ends. The CDR3 is 14 amino acids. Per the germline V gene, CDR1 is ENHRY and CDR2 is SYGVKD. Here the CDR3 reads CAISRTENNQPQHF. In nucleotides, the CDR3 is TGTGCCATCAGTAGAACAGAAAACAATCAGCCCCAGCATTTT.

This clone has only one observation. In nucleotides, the CDR3 is TGTGCCAGTAGCCCCTCTAGCGGGGGGGACTCCTACAATGAGCAGTTCTTC. Its translation: CASSPSSGGDSYNEQFF. The V gene is TRBV19, the J gene TRBJ2-1; TRBD2 aligns across 12 bases. V trimming: 6 bases; J trimming: 0 bases; junction bases outside the gene matches: 6. The germline V gene encodes CDR1 LNHDA and CDR2 SQIVND (reference sequence). The CDR3 extends over 17 amino acids.

This clone appeared a single time. The V gene is TRBV18, the J gene TRBJ1-2; D remains ambiguous. CDR3 size: 15 residues. V was pared by 1 base and J by 2 bases, with 11 bases between. Germline assignment: CDR1 KGHSH and CDR2 LQKENI. The CDR3 sequence is CASSPREGLNYGYTF. CDR3 coding DNA: TGTGCCAGCTCACCACGTGAGGGCCTCAACTATGGCTACACCTTC. Using reference TRBV18 and TRBJ1-2 for the parts outside the CDR3, the full variable domain is NAGVMQNPRHLVRRRGQEARLRCSPMKGHSHVYWYRQLPEEGLKFMVYLQKENIIDESGMPKERFSAEFPKEGPSILRIQQVVRGDSAAYFCASSPREGLNYGYTFGSGTRLTVV.